A selection of T cell receptor beta chains follows, all from one sample in a study of blood T cell repertoires in COVID-19. Assay used: immunoSEQ multiplex PCR; TCRdb lists only in-frame clones, some missing. Here the sample spans some 100,000 clones, 70% to 90% being singletons. Sequenced sample: peripheral blood. The receptor source for this set is an older woman with acute or convalescent COVID-19. Each CDR3 is given with its conserved first and last residue. D genes are given only for firm matches. The size of a clone is reported for some rows only, either as once, few or many, or as a class for expanded clones.

d_call	cdr3_length	v_call	clone_size	j_call	cdr3_nt	cdr3_aa
TRBD1	15	TRBV5-5	NA	TRBJ2-1	TGTGCCAGCAGCCCGACAGGGGGCTCCTACAATGAGCAGTTCTTC	CASSPTGGSYNEQFF
NA	14	TRBV10-3	NA	TRBJ2-7	TGTGCCATCAGTGAGTCGAGCCTGTCCGGGGAGCAGTACTTC	CAISESSLSGEQYF
TRBD1	14	TRBV30	few	TRBJ2-7	TGTGCCTGGAAGGGACAGGGGATCGCCTACGAGCAGTACTTC	CAWKGQGIAYEQYF
TRBD1	14	TRBV3-1/TRBV3-2	NA	TRBJ1-3	TGTGCCAGCAGCCCCACCGGGACAGGGGGCGCCATATATTTT	CASSPTGTGGAIYF
TRBD1	14	TRBV20-1	NA	TRBJ2-3	TGCAGTGCTAGTCGGACAGGGTACACAGATACGCAGTATTTT	CSASRTGYTDTQYF
NA	15	TRBV9	NA	TRBJ1-6	TGTGCCAGCAGCCCCGGAGGCTCCTATAATTCACCCCTCCACTTT	CASSPGGSYNSPLHF
TRBD2	13	TRBV6-5	NA	TRBJ2-2	TGTGCCAGCATAGCGGGAGGGCCCGGGGAGCTGTTTTTT	CASIAGGPGELFF
NA	13	TRBV2	NA	TRBJ1-2	TGTGCCAGCAGTATGAAGACCCGCGGCGGCTACACCTTC	CASSMKTRGGYTF
NA	14	TRBV6-5	NA	TRBJ1-5	TGTGCCAGCGGCCCCGGGACACCCTATCAGCCCCAGCATTTT	CASGPGTPYQPQHF
NA	11	TRBV2	NA	TRBJ2-7	TGTGCCAGCAAGGGGGGGTACGAGCAGTACTTC	CASKGGYEQYF
NA	14	TRBV19	NA	TRBJ2-2	TGTGCCAGTAGTCGCAGGCCGACAGGCGGGGAGCTGTTTTTT	CASSRRPTGGELFF
TRBD2	13	TRBV12-3/TRBV12-4	once	TRBJ2-7	TGTGCCAGCAGTTTGGGCGGGAGCGACGAGCAGTACTTC	CASSLGGSDEQYF
NA	13	TRBV5-1	once	TRBJ2-1	TGCGCCAGCAGCTTGTTGGCGGTTGATGAGCAGTTCTTC	CASSLLAVDEQFF
NA	14	TRBV19	NA	TRBJ1-5	TGTGCCAGTAGTACCTTCGGGGTCTATCAGCCCCAGCATTTT	CASSTFGVYQPQHF
NA	13	TRBV5-1	NA	TRBJ2-3	TGCGCCAGCAGCTTGGGTGAGGCCGATACGCAGTATTTT	CASSLGEADTQYF
NA	13	TRBV7-9	NA	TRBJ1-5	TGTGCCAGCAACTTGGACAGAAACCAGCCCCAGCATTTT	CASNLDRNQPQHF
TRBD1	15	TRBV19	once	TRBJ1-1	TGTGCCAGTAGTATAGGACAGGGCATTAACACTGAAGCTTTCTTT	CASSIGQGINTEAFF
TRBD1	14	TRBV2	NA	TRBJ1-2	TGTGCCAGCAGTGAACAGGGGGCCGAGTATGGCTACACCTTC	CASSEQGAEYGYTF
NA	15	TRBV2	NA	TRBJ1-1	TGTGCCAGCAGAAGAGAAGTGTCACGCGGCACTGAAGCTTTCTTT	CASRREVSRGTEAFF
TRBD2	15	TRBV5-1	NA	TRBJ2-5	TGCGCCAGCAGCTTAGCGACTAGCGGGCAAGAGACCCAGTACTTC	CASSLATSGQETQYF
NA	15	TRBV6-1	NA	TRBJ2-7	TGTGCCAGCAGTGAAGCGTTGGGCCAGGGCTACGAGCAGTACTTC	CASSEALGQGYEQYF
NA	15	TRBV28	once	TRBJ1-5	TGTGCCAGCAGTTCAGCGGACAGTAGCAATCAGCCCCAGCATTTT	CASSSADSSNQPQHF
NA	13	TRBV9	NA	TRBJ2-3	TGTGCCAGCAGCACGAGTCTCACAGATACGCAGTATTTT	CASSTSLTDTQYF
TRBD2	18	TRBV28	NA	TRBJ2-1	TGTGCCAGCAGAGGACAACTGGGACTAGCGGGACCCTACAATGAGCAGTTCTTC	CASRGQLGLAGPYNEQFF
TRBD2	15	TRBV7-6	NA	TRBJ2-2	TGTGCCAGCAGCTCGACTAGCTTATTCACCGGGGAGCTGTTTTTT	CASSSTSLFTGELFF
NA	13	TRBV3-1/TRBV3-2	NA	TRBJ1-1	TGTGCCAGCAGCCAAGAAGTGGGACAAGCTGCTTTCTTT	CASSQEVGQAAFF